What follows describes a single T cell receptor (beta chain). The antigen is not known. These data come from a study of cytomegalovirus exposure and HLA in healthy donors. Researchers ran the PCR with 60 Vbeta and 13 Jbeta primers. Repertoires were generated with immunoSEQ multiplex PCR, while TCRdb's copy carries only in-frame clones and drops some. The sample table includes over 200,000 clones. General study results and limits: The study listed under 200 cytomegalovirus-associated TCR beta chains. An analysis done earlier found most TCR beta V segments productive about 87% or about 30% of the time.

The CDR3 length is 16 residues. V was trimmed by 0 bases and J by 3 bases, leaving 12 bases between them. Germline CDR1 reads SGHRS; CDR2 reads YFSETQ. The sample comprised PBMCs. This chain connects TRBV5-1 to TRBJ2-2; tentative D call: TRBD2 (6 bases). This receptor was taken from a woman aged 30 to 39 in good health and CMV-seropositive. The CDR3 nucleotides read TGCGCCAGCAGCTTGGCCAGACCGGGGGACACCGGGGAGCTGTTTTTT. This codes for CASSLARPGDTGELFF.